This is a list of T cell receptor beta chains from one sample in a study of cytomegalovirus exposure and HLA in healthy donors. Libraries were prepared by immunoSEQ multiplex PCR; TCRdb keeps only in-frame clonotypes and omits some of them. This table holds about 140,000 clones, 72% found once. Sequenced sample: PBMCs. The source is a man aged 50 or older in good health and CMV-seropositive. Both conserved end residues are part of each CDR3. A D gene is named only where the DNA matches it firmly. Not all rows give a size; the values are once, few, many and, for expanded clones, a class.

j_call clone_size d_call v_call cdr3_aa cdr3_nt
TRBJ2-1 NA TRBD1 TRBV5-1 CASTETGNNEQFF TGCGCCAGCACCGAGACAGGGAACAATGAGCAGTTCTTC
TRBJ2-2 NA TRBD1 TRBV6-5 CASSGTGGITGELFF TGTGCCAGCAGTGGGACAGGGGGAATAACCGGGGAGCTGTTTTTT
TRBJ2-7 few TRBD2 TRBV5-1 CASSLTSGGWTYEQYF TGCGCCAGCAGCTTGACCAGCGGGGGGTGGACCTACGAGCAGTACTTC
TRBJ2-7 NA TRBD1 TRBV28 CASSRNPGQGSHEQYF TGTGCCAGCAGTAGAAATCCGGGACAGGGGTCGCACGAGCAGTACTTC
TRBJ1-1 NA NA TRBV29-1 CSVVYQMNTEAFF TGCAGCGTTGTGTACCAGATGAACACTGAAGCTTTCTTT
TRBJ1-2 NA TRBD1 TRBV5-6 CTSGDRNNYGYTF TGTACCAGCGGGGACAGGAATAACTATGGCTACACCTTC
TRBJ1-1 NA NA TRBV25-1 CASSGGRTGIGTEAFF TGTGCCAGCAGTGGAGGGAGAACAGGGATCGGCACTGAAGCTTTCTTT
TRBJ2-3 NA TRBD2 TRBV5-1 CASSLGASGGNTQYF TGCGCCAGCAGCTTGGGGGCTAGCGGGGGGAATACGCAGTATTTT
TRBJ1-1 NA NA TRBV20-1 CSARQAGEAFF TGCAGTGCTAGACAGGCCGGTGAGGCTTTCTTT
TRBJ1-1 NA NA TRBV2 CASSVRRGNTEAFF TGTGCCAGCAGTGTTCGCAGGGGGAACACTGAAGCTTTCTTT
TRBJ1-2 NA NA TRBV14 CASSQQGFGYTF TGTGCCAGCAGCCAGCAGGGATTTGGCTACACCTTC
TRBJ1-5 NA NA TRBV6-1 CASEWVRSSNQPQHF TGTGCCAGTGAATGGGTCAGGTCTAGCAATCAGCCCCAGCATTTT
TRBJ2-7 NA NA TRBV5-4 CASSLKAGFHEQYF TGTGCCAGCAGCTTAAAAGCGGGCTTCCACGAGCAGTACTTC
TRBJ1-2 NA NA TRBV5-6 CASTLGRGNVYGYTF TGTGCCAGCACCTTGGGAAGAGGGAACGTCTATGGCTACACCTTC
TRBJ2-3 once TRBD2 TRBV9 CASSPPSGRVWDTQYF TGTGCCAGCAGCCCCCCTAGCGGGAGAGTATGGGATACGCAGTATTTT
TRBJ2-5 NA NA TRBV6-5 CASSYQEGHETQYF TGTGCCAGCAGTTACCAGGAGGGTCACGAGACCCAGTACTTC
TRBJ1-1 NA TRBD1 TRBV7-2 CASSKSWGQGNEAFF TGTGCCAGCAGTAAATCGTGGGGACAGGGAAATGAAGCTTTCTTT
TRBJ1-2 NA TRBD1 TRBV7-3 CASAHDRVSYGYTF TGTGCCAGCGCCCATGACAGGGTATCTTATGGCTACACCTTC
TRBJ1-1 NA NA TRBV5-1 CASRIAGAVTEAFF TGCGCCAGCAGGATAGCAGGGGCGGTGACTGAAGCTTTCTTT
TRBJ1-1 NA NA TRBV5-1 CASSLEGLSVVAFF TGCGCCAGCAGCTTGGAGGGGTTATCAGTGGTAGCTTTCTTT
TRBJ2-5 NA NA TRBV29-1 CSVAPRLGGSPEQYF TGCAGCGTTGCTCCGAGGTTAGGGGGATCTCCTGAGCAGTACTTC
TRBJ1-1 NA NA TRBV4-3 CASSDRLNTEAFF TGCGCCAGCAGTGACAGGCTCAACACTGAAGCTTTCTTT
TRBJ1-2 NA TRBD1 TRBV10-2 CASSKLRQGARGYTF TGCGCCAGCAGTAAATTACGACAGGGGGCTAGGGGCTACACCTTC
TRBJ1-2 few NA TRBV9 CASSVDSNYGYTF TGTGCCAGCAGTGTGGACAGCAACTATGGCTACACCTTC
TRBJ1-6 NA TRBD1 TRBV6-1 CASRPGQGISPLHF TGTGCCAGCAGACCGGGACAGGGGATTTCACCCCTCCACTTT
TRBJ2-1 NA NA TRBV10-2 CASTPLQRYNEQFF TGCGCCAGCACCCCCCTCCAGCGGTACAATGAGCAGTTCTTC
TRBJ1-1 NA TRBD1 TRBV29-1 CSGGQGASTEAFF TGCAGCGGGGGACAGGGGGCAAGCACTGAAGCTTTCTTT
TRBJ2-3 NA NA TRBV19 CASTSPGWERRNTQYF TGTGCCAGTACCTCCCCGGGTTGGGAGCGCAGAAATACGCAGTATTTT
TRBJ2-7 NA TRBD2 TRBV27 CASRDYGGLVYEQYF TGTGCCAGCAGGGATTACGGGGGACTAGTCTACGAGCAGTACTTC
TRBJ2-7 NA NA TRBV5-1 CASSSSWGDNEQYF TGCGCCAGCAGTTCCTCGTGGGGGGATAACGAGCAGTACTTC
TRBJ2-7 NA NA TRBV27 CASRDRGLQSSYEQYF TGTGCCAGTCGGGATAGAGGGCTGCAGTCCTCCTACGAGCAGTACTTC
TRBJ2-5 NA TRBD1 TRBV5-1 CASRTGTAQETQYF TGCGCCAGCAGAACGGGGACAGCACAAGAGACCCAGTACTTC
TRBJ2-1 NA NA TRBV15 CATSEGAYNEQFF TGTGCCACCTCCGAGGGGGCCTACAATGAGCAGTTCTTC
TRBJ1-5 NA NA TRBV28 CASSLWGGGNQPQHF TGTGCCAGCAGTTTATGGGGGGGAGGAAATCAGCCCCAGCATTTT